The subject of this entry is one T cell receptor (beta chain). RNA was extracted and reverse transcribed into cDNA as the sequencing template. TCRdb's copy holds only in-frame clones and misses some; the assay was immunoSEQ multiplex PCR. The sample carries approximately 210,000 clones, 66% recorded once. These data come from a study of CD8+ T cells in alopecia areata. Treatment reported: oral pan-JAK inhibitor, 5-10 mg twice daily. Germline V gene sequence: CDR1 PRHDT, CDR2 FYEKMQ (reference sequence). The CDR3 consists of 16 residues. V was shortened by 4 bases and J by 5 bases, with 17 bases between the two germline ends.

This specimen consisted of CD4+ T cells sorted from blood, obtained between weeks 43 and 45, from a patient treated with tofacitinib. This clonotype was obtained from a human donor with alopecia areata. V gene TRBV13 combines with J gene TRBJ2-2; D gene ambiguous. In DNA form, the CDR3 reads TGTGCCAGCAGCTCCCGGGCCCCAGGTCGGACCGGGGAGCTGTTTTTT. This codes for CASSSRAPGRTGELFF.